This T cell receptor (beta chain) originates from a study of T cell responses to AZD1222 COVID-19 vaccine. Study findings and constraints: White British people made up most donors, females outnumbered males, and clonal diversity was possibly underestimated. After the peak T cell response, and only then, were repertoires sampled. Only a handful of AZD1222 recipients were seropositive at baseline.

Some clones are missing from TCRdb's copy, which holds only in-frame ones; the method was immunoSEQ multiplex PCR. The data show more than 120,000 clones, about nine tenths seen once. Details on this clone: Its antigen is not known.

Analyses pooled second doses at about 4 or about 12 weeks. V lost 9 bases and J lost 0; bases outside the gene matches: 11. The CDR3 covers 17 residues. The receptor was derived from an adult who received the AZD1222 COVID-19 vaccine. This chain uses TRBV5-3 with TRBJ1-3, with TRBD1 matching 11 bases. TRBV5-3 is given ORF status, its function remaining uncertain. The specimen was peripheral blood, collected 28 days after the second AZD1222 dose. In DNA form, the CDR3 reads TGTGCCAAGACTCCCGGGACAGGGGGAAGCTCTGGAAACACCATATATTTT. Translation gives CAKTPGTGGSSGNTIYF.